This T cell receptor beta chain comes out of a study of blood T cell repertoires in COVID-19. Across the whole study: Cohort 3 donors counted as recovered after two negative PCRs, clearance, or resolved symptoms. PBMCs, B-cell-depleted T cells, or T cells provided the cDNA or gDNA that made up the material.

The age range of participants was about 18 to 100 years, with residence in more than 20 US areas. Authors' analysis steps: Amplification of reference gene primers was used by the study to estimate nucleated cell counts. Sequenced by immunoSEQ multiplex PCR; TCRdb stores in-frame clones only, minus some. D and trimming were read from the DNA, whereas the V and J calls and clone size are those reported in that table. The sample carries hundreds of thousands of clones, around 87% recorded once. Germline CDR1 and CDR2: KGHSH and LQKENI. The CDR3 spans 13 residues. Unmatched junction bases numbered 0, after V lost 2 bases and J lost 3 bases.

Source material: PBMCs or T cells enriched from blood (not recorded which). The chain has TRBV18 and TRBJ2-5, with 7 bases matching TRBD2. This TCR derives from a man aged 35 to 55 in a cohort exposed to, infected with or recovered from COVID-19 (not recorded which). CDR3 sequence: CASSPGREETQYF. The DNA for the CDR3 is TGTGCCAGCTCACCAGGGAGGGAAGAGACCCAGTACTTC.